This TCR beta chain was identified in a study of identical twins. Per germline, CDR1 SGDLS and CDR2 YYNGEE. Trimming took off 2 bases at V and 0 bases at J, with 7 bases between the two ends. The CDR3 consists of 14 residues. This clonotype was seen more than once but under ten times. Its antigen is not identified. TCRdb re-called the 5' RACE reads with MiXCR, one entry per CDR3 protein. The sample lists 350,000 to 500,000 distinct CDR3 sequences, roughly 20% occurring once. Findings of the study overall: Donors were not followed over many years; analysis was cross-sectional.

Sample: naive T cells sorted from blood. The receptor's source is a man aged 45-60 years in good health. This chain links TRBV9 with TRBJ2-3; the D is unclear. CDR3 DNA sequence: TGTGCCAGCAGCGTTGACCGAAGCACAGATACGCAGTATTTT. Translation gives CASSVDRSTDTQYF.